This passage covers 14 T cell receptor beta chains from one sample sequenced in a study of a mutant IDH1 vaccine in newly diagnosed glioma. Stated time point: baseline, week 1 (first vaccination visit). Treatment here: pre-vaccination baseline after standard-of-care therapy. TCRdb keeps only in-frame clones here, not all; method: immunoSEQ multiplex PCR. Of 20,000 to 25,000 clones in the sample, 90% to 95% were seen once. The sequenced sample was PBMCs, obtained from a glioma patient treated with radiotherapy, temozolomide or both. The receptors derive from a man under 40 with glioma.

The gene calls are TRBV29-1 and TRBJ2-7, with TRBD1 matching 10 bases. V shed 2 bases, J shed 5 bases, and the junction held 6 bases outside the gene matches. Germline V gene sequence: CDR1 SQVTM, CDR2 ANQGSEA. The CDR3 loop spans 14 amino acids. The CDR3 bases are TGCAGCGTTGAATCGGGACAGGGGAGTGACGAGCAGTACTTC. It specifies CSVESGQGSDEQYF.

The CDR3 here is CASSPWEGEQFF. Written as DNA, the CDR3 is TGTGCCAGCAGCCCCTGGGAAGGTGAGCAGTTCTTC. The chain is built from TRBV5-5 and TRBJ2-1; D not resolved. There are 12 residues in the CDR3. Germline V gene lookup returns CDR1 SGHKS and CDR2 YYEKEE (reference sequence). With 4 bases removed from V and 9 bases from J, the gap between germline ends came to 11 bases. The whole variable domain, remainder taken from reference TRBV5-5 and TRBJ2-1, is DAGVTQSPTHLIKTRGQQVTLRCSPISGHKSVSWYQQVLGQGPQFIFQYYEKEERGRGNFPDRFSARQFPNYSSELNVNALLLGDSALYLCASSPWEGEQFFGPGTRLTVL.

The chain couples TRBV18 to TRBJ2-7; the D call may be TRBD1 or TRBD2 (5 bases each). Trimming removed 3 bases from V and 0 bases from J, with 9 bases in between. Germline V CDR1 and CDR2: KGHSH, LQKENI. The CDR3 is made up of 14 amino acids. The CDR3 DNA sequence: TGTGCCAGCTCACCTTCAGGGAGCTCCTACGAGCAGTACTTC. Translating gives CASSPSGSSYEQYF. Based on the CDR3 plus reference TRBV18 and TRBJ2-7, the full variable domain is NAGVMQNPRHLVRRRGQEARLRCSPMKGHSHVYWYRQLPEEGLKFMVYLQKENIIDESGMPKERFSAEFPKEGPSILRIQQVVRGDSAAYFCASSPSGSSYEQYFGPGTRLTVT.

The chain is built from TRBV2 and TRBJ2-3, with D possibly TRBD1 on 5 matching bases. The V end was cut by 8 bases, the J end by 4 bases, with 10 bases between. Germline loops: CDR1 SNHLY, CDR2 FYNNEI. CDR3 length: 12 residues. CDR3 coding DNA: TGTGCCAGCTTGGGGCTAGCAGATACGCAGTATTTT. Encoded protein: CASLGLADTQYF.

This clone was detected only once. CDR3 in amino acids: CASSQTRVGGHEQYF. CDR3 coding DNA: TGCGCCAGCAGCCAAACCAGGGTTGGAGGACACGAGCAGTACTTC. The V and J genes are TRBV4-1 and TRBJ2-7, with D perhaps being TRBD1 or TRBD2 (5 bases each). V was trimmed by 2 bases and J by 5 bases, leaving 16 bases between them. Germline V gene lookup returns CDR1 MGHRA and CDR2 YSYEKL. There are 15 residues in the CDR3.

This sequence joins TRBV20-1 and TRBJ1-1; D is unclear. In germline, CDR1 is DFQATT, CDR2 SNEGSKA (reference sequence). V was shortened by 8 bases and J by 5 bases, with 12 bases between the two germline ends. The CDR3 spans 11 residues. CDR3 in DNA: TGCAGTTCCAATATCCGAACTGAAGCTTTCTTT. This encodes CSSNIRTEAFF.

The chain joins TRBV28 to TRBJ1-5; no reliable D call. Per germline, CDR1 MDHEN and CDR2 SYDVKM. The CDR3 is 14 residues long. The ends were cut back, 4 bases at V and 0 bases at J, with 7 bases in the middle. CDR3 DNA sequence: TGTGCCAGCAGTTCTCTTTATAGCAATCAGCCCCAGCATTTT. It is translated as CASSSLYSNQPQHF.

The V call is TRBV29-1, the J call TRBJ2-1, with TRBD2 matching 8 bases. The CDR3 length is 22 residues. CDR1 and CDR2 (germline): SQVTM, ANQGSEA. With 0 bases clipped from V and 2 bases from J, the junction kept 24 bases outside the gene matches. The CDR3 is CSVEDPREEGSGVTVPYNEQFF. The CDR3 bases are TGCAGCGTTGAAGACCCCAGGGAAGAAGGTAGCGGGGTAACTGTACCCTACAATGAGCAGTTCTTC.

V and J are TRBV10-3 and TRBJ1-2; D is unresolved. CDR1 and CDR2 from the germline V gene are ENHRY and SYGVKD. The V and J ends lost 4 bases and 4 bases respectively, with 16 bases between them. This CDR3 spans 15 amino acids. The CDR3 DNA is TGTGCCATCAGTGGAATATACGACCAAGGCTATGGCTACACCTTC. Its translation: CAISGIYDQGYGYTF.

The rearrangement joins TRBV30 to TRBJ1-2, with a possible D match to TRBD1 (5 bases). V was pared by 5 bases and J by 3 bases, with 10 bases between. CDR1 is GTSNPN, CDR2 SVGIG, per germline (reference sequence). This CDR3 has 12 amino acids. Written as DNA, the CDR3 is TGTGCCTGGGGTTCAGGGCACTATGGCTACACCTTC. This sequence encodes CAWGSGHYGYTF.

The CDR3 spells CASSETGVNEQYF. The CDR3 DNA sequence: TGTGCCAGCAGTGAGACAGGGGTGAACGAGCAGTACTTC. The chain couples TRBV6-1 to TRBJ2-7; 8 bases map to TRBD1. The CDR3 loop spans 13 amino acids. Germline V gene sequence: CDR1 MNHNS, CDR2 SASEGT. Trimming at V came to 3 bases and at J to 5 bases, leaving 3 bases not matched to a gene.

The chain is built from TRBV5-6 and TRBJ2-7, with 8 positions matching TRBD1. Germline V gene data show CDR1 as SGHDT and CDR2 as YYEEEE. Trimming at V came to 2 bases and at J to 3 bases, leaving 4 bases not matched to a gene. This CDR3 has 14 residues. The CDR3 nucleotides read TGTGCCAGCAGCTTCCCGGACAGGGTCTACGAGCAGTACTTC. This sequence encodes CASSFPDRVYEQYF.

This chain uses TRBV18 with TRBJ1-5; the D is unclear. The CDR3 length is 14 residues. CDR1 is KGHSH, CDR2 LQKENI, per germline. Between the trimmed V and J ends, which lost 5 bases and 6 bases, there was a span of 14 bases. CDR3 sequence: CASSADWSGQPQHF. The CDR3 DNA reads TGTGCCAGCTCAGCTGACTGGTCAGGTCAGCCCCAGCATTTT.

The CDR3 sequence is CASKTGEVGELFF. CDR3 bases: TGCGCCAGCAAGACAGGGGAGGTCGGGGAGCTGTTTTTT. This chain links TRBV5-1 with TRBJ2-2; TRBD1 agrees at 8 bases. The CDR3 totals 13 residues. Germline V CDR1 and CDR2: SGHRS, YFSETQ. With V trimmed by 6 bases and J by 7 bases, 5 bases remained unmatched.